The clone carrying this T cell receptor (beta chain) was recorded a few times. What it recognizes is unknown. The data originate from a study of T-cell reconstitution after alpha-beta-depleted transplantation in children. Study-level findings and limits: About two months after transplant, alpha-beta T cells reportedly came from several hundred expanded graft clones. At one year after transplant, newly produced T cells mostly accounted for T-cell counts and diversity.

The CDR3 length is 18 residues. The ends lost 3 bases at V and 0 bases at J; junction bases unmatched: 7. Per the germline V gene, CDR1 is SGHVS and CDR2 is FQNEAQ. Unique molecular identifiers were used in preparing the TCRbeta library. TCRdb passed the PCR reads through MiXCR, listing each CDR3 protein once. The repertoire consists of around 700,000 distinct CDR3 sequences, with approximately 14% occurring once and the leading ten covering around 0.79%. This chain uses TRBV7-8 with TRBJ2-2; TRBD2 matches at 10 bases. The TCR originated in a girl aged 2 to 10 with congenital amegakaryocytic thrombocytopenia, due to receive a stem cell transplant. This specimen consisted of PBMCs, obtained before TCRalphabeta/CD19-depleted stem cell transplant. CDR3 protein: CASSFPLAGKSNTGELFF. CDR3 bases: TGTGCCAGCAGCTTCCCACTAGCGGGGAAGTCGAACACCGGGGAGCTGTTTTTT.